This T cell receptor beta chain was observed in a study of cytomegalovirus exposure and HLA in healthy donors. Germline values: CDR1 ENHRY, CDR2 SYGVKD. Trimming left V 6 bases short and J 0 bases short, with 6 bases between. This CDR3 has 12 amino acids. The study's findings and limits: The investigators catalogued 164 TCR beta chains as cytomegalovirus-associated. The classifier reportedly diagnosed cytomegalovirus status with high sensitivity and specificity.

About this clone: What it binds is unknown.

Sequencing was performed with immunoSEQ multiplex PCR; in TCRdb, only in-frame clones are kept and a portion is missing. The data hold over 110,000 clones, with 85% to 90% observed a single time. The chain couples TRBV10-3 to TRBJ2-7; weak D call: TRBD1 (5 bases). Sequenced input: PBMCs. This sequence was found in a young man in good health and CMV-seronegative. CDR3 region: CAIRQDSYEQYF. The CDR3 DNA reads as TGTGCCATCAGACAGGACTCCTACGAGCAGTACTTC.